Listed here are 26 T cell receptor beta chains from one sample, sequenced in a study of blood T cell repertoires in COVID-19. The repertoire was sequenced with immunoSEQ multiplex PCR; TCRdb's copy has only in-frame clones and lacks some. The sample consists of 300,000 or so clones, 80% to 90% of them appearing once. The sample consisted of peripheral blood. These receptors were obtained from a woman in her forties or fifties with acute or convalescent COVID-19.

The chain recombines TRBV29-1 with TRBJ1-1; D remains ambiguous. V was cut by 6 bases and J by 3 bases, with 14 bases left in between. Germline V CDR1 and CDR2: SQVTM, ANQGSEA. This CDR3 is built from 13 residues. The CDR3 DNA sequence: TGCAGCGTCGAGAGGAACGGGGACACTGAAGCTTTCTTT. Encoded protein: CSVERNGDTEAFF.

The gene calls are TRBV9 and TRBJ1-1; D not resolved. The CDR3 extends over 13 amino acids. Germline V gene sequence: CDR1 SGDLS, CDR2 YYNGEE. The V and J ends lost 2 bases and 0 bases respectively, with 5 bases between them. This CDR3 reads CASSVLLNTEAFF. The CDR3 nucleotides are TGTGCCAGCAGCGTTCTACTGAACACTGAAGCTTTCTTT.

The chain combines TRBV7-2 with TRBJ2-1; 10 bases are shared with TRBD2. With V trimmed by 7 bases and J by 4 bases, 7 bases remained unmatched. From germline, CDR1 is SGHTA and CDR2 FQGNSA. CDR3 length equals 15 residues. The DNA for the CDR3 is TGTGCCAGCACTCAATCTAGCGGGGGATACAATGAGCAGTTCTTC. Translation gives CASTQSSGGYNEQFF. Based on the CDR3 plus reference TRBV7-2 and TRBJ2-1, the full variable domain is GAGVSQSPSNKVTEKGKDVELRCDPISGHTALYWYRQSLGQGLEFLIYFQGNSAPDKSGLPSDRFSAERTGGSVSTLTIQRTQQEDSAVYLCASTQSSGGYNEQFFGPGTRLTVL.

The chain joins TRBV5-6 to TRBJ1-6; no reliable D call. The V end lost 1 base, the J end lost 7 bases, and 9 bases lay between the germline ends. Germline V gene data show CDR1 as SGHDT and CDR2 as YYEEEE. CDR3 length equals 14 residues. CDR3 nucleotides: TGTGCCAGCAGCTTGTGGCAAGTCAATTCACCCCTCCACTTT. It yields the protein CASSLWQVNSPLHF.

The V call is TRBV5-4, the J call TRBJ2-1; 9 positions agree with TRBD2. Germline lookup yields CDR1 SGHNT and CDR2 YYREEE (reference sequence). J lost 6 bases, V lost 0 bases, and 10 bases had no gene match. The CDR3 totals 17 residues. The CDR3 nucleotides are TGTGCCAGCAGCTTGGGGCTAGCGGGATCATCGATCAATGAGCAGTTCTTC. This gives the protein CASSLGLAGSSINEQFF.

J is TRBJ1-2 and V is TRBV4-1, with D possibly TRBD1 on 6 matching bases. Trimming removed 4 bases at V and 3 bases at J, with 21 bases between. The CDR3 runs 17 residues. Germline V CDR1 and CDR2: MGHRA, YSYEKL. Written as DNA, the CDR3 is TGCGCCAGCAGCCGAACTTCCGGGACACCCTCTGACTATGGCTACACCTTC. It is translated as CASSRTSGTPSDYGYTF.

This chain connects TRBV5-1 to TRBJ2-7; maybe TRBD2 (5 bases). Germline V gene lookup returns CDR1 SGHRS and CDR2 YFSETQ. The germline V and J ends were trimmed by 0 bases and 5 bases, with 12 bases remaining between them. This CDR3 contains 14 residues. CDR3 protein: CASSLAGSSDEQYF. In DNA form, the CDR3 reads TGCGCCAGCAGCTTGGCCGGTAGTAGCGACGAGCAGTACTTC.

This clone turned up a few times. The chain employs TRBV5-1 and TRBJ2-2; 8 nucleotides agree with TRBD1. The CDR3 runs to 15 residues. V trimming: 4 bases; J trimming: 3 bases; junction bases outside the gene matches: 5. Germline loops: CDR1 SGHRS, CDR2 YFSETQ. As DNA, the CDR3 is TGCGCCAGCAGCGGACTGGACAGGGACACCGGGGAGCTGTTTTTT. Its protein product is CASSGLDRDTGELFF.

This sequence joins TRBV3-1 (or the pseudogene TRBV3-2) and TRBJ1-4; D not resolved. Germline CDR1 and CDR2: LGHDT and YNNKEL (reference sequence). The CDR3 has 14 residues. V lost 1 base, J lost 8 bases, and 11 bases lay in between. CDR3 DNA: TGTGCCAGCAGCCAAGTGAAGGGAGGCGAAAAACTGTTTTTT. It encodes CASSQVKGGEKLFF.

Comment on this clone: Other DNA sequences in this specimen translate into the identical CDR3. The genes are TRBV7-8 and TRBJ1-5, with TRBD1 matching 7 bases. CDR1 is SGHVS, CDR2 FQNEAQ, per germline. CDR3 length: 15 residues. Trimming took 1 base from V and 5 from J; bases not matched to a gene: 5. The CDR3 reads CASSLGQGGDQPQHF. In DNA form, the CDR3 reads TGTGCCAGCAGCTTAGGACAGGGAGGTGATCAGCCCCAGCATTTT.

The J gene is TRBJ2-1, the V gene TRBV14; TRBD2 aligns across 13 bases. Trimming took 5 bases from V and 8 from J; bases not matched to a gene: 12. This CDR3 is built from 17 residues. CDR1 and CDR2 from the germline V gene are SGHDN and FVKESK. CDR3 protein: CASSTWTSGRAMDEQFF. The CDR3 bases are TGTGCCAGCAGCACCTGGACTAGCGGGAGAGCGATGGATGAGCAGTTCTTC.

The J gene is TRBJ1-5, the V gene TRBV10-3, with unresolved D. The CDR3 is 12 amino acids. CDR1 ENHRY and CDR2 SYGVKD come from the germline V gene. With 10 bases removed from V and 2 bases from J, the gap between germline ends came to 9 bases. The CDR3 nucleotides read TGTGCCACAGACGAGGGCAATCAGCCCCAGCATTTT. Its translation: CATDEGNQPQHF.

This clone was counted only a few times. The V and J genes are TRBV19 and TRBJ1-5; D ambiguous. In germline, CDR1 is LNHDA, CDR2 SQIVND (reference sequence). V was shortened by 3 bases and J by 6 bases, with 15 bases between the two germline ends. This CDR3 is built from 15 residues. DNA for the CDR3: TGTGCCAGTAGTATTATATCGACAAAGACTCAGCCCCAGCATTTT. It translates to CASSIISTKTQPQHF.

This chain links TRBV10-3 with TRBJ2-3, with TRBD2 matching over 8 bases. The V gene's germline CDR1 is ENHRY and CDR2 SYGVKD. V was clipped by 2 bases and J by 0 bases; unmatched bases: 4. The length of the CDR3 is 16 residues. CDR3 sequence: CAISEEIAGSTDTQYF. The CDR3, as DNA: TGTGCCATCAGTGAGGAGATAGCGGGGAGCACAGATACGCAGTATTTT.

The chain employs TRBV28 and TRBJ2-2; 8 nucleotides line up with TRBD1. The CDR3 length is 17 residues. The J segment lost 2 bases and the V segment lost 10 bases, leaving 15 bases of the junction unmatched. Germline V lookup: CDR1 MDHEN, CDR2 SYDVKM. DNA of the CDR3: TGTGCCACTCCCTTGGACAGGGAAGACCCCAACACCGGGGAGCTGTTTTTT. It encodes CATPLDREDPNTGELFF.

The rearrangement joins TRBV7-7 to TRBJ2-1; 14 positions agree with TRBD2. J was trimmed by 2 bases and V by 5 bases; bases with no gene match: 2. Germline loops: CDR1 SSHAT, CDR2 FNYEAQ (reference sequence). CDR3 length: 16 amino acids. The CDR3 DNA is TGTGCCAGCAGCCCGACTAGCGGGAGGGCCTACAATGAGCAGTTCTTC. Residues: CASSPTSGRAYNEQFF.

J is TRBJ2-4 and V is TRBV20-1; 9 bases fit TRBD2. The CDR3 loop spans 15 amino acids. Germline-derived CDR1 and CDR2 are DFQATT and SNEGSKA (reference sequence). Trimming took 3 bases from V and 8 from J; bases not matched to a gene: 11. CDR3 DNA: TGCAGTGCTAGTCCCGGAGCGGGAGGTTCGGACATTCAGTACTTC. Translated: CSASPGAGGSDIQYF.

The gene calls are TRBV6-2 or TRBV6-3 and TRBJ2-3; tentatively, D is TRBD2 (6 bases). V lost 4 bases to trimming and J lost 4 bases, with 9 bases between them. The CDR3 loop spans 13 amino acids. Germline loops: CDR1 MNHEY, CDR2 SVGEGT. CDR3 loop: CASSSGEADTQYF. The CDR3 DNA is TGTGCCAGCAGTTCTGGGGAGGCAGATACGCAGTATTTT.

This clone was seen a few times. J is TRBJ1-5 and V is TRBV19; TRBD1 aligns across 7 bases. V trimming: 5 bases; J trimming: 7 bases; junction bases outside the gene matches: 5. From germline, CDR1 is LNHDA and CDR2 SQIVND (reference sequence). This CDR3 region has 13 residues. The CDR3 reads CASSGQGGQPQHF. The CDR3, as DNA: TGTGCCAGTAGTGGCCAGGGGGGCCAGCCCCAGCATTTT.

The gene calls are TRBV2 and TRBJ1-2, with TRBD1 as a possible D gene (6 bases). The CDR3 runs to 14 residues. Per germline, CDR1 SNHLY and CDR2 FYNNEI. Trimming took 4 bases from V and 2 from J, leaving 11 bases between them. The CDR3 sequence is CASSVGQSNYGYTF. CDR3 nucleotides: TGTGCCAGCAGTGTAGGACAGTCGAACTATGGCTACACCTTC.

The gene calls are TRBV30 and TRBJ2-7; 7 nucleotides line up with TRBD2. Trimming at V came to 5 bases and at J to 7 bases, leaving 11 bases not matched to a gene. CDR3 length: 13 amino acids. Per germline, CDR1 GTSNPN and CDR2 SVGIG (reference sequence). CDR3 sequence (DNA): TGTGCCTGGGGTAACAGCGGGGCGAGGGAGCAGTACTTC. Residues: CAWGNSGAREQYF.

CDR3 DNA sequence: TGCGCCAGCAGCTTGGGAGGGGGCAGCTCCTACGAGCAGTACTTC. Its translation: CASSLGGGSSYEQYF. The chain couples TRBV5-1 to TRBJ2-7; 7 bases match TRBD1. The CDR3 covers 15 residues. Germline V lookup: CDR1 SGHRS, CDR2 YFSETQ. J was trimmed by 0 bases and V by 0 bases; bases with no gene match: 3.

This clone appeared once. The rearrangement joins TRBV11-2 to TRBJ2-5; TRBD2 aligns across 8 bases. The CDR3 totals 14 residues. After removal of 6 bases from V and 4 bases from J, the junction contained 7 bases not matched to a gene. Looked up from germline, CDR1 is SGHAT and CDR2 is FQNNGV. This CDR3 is CASRGFSGGETQYF. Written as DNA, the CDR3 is TGTGCCAGCAGGGGATTCAGCGGGGGAGAGACCCAGTACTTC.

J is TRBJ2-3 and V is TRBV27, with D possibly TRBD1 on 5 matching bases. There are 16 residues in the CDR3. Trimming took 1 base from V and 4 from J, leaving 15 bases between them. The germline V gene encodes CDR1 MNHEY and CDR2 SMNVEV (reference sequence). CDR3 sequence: CASSLYNIGVPDTQYF. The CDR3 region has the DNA TGTGCCAGCAGTTTATATAACATAGGGGTCCCAGATACGCAGTATTTT.

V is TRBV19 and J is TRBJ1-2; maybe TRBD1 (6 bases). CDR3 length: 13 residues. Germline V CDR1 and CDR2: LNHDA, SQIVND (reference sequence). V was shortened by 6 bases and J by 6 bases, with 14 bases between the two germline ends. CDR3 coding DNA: TGTGCCAGTAGCGCACGGGGGGGCAATGGCTACACCTTC. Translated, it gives CASSARGGNGYTF. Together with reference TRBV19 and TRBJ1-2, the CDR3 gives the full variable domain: DGGITQSPKYLFRKEGQNVTLSCEQNLNHDAMYWYRQDPGQGLRLIYYSQIVNDFQKGDIAEGYSVSREKKESFPLTVTSAQKNPTAFYLCASSARGGNGYTFGSGTRLTVV.

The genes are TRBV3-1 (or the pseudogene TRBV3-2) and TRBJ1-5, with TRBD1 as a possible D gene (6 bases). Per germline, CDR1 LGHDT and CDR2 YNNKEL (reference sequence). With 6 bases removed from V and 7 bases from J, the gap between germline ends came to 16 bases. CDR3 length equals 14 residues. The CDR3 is CASRLGGANQPQHF. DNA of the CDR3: TGTGCCAGCAGACTCGGGGGGGCGAACCAGCCCCAGCATTTT.